These 19 T cell receptor beta chains were all obtained from the same sample, sequenced in a study of Tregs in tolerant kidney transplant recipients. Produced via immunoSEQ multiplex PCR; TCRdb's table is partial and in-frame only. The sample carries 6,000 or so clones, roughly 90% recorded once. No antigen has been identified for these receptors. This specimen consisted of Tregs from blood cultured with allogeneic cells, obtained before the transplant. The receptor source for this set is a human patient who received a combined kidney and bone marrow transplant.

The V and J genes are TRBV4-1 and TRBJ2-2, with 7 bases matching TRBD2. CDR1 MGHRA and CDR2 YSYEKL come from the germline V gene. The CDR3 spans 19 residues. V trimming: 0 bases; J trimming: 5 bases; junction bases outside the gene matches: 15. The CDR3 nucleotides are TGCGCCAGCAGCCAAGATATTTTGGGGGGGGGTATGGGTACCGGGGAGCTGTTTTTT. It translates to CASSQDILGGGMGTGELFF.

This chain connects TRBV6-6 to TRBJ1-4; D gene uncertain. The CDR3 spans 13 residues. V shed 7 bases and J shed 3 bases, with 9 bases lying between them. Germline V CDR1 and CDR2: MNHNY, SVGAGI (reference sequence). The CDR3 spells CASTDGANEKLFF. The CDR3 DNA reads TGTGCCAGCACGGACGGCGCTAATGAAAAACTGTTTTTT.

V is TRBV7-2 and J is TRBJ1-2; possible D gene TRBD1, 5 bases. Trimming pared 7 bases from V and 5 bases from J, leaving 14 bases between. CDR1 SGHTA and CDR2 FQGNSA come from the germline V gene. The CDR3 is 13 residues long. CDR3 DNA: TGTGCCAGCACCCGCCTCGGGGGGTATGGCTACACCTTC. Residues: CASTRLGGYGYTF.

V gene TRBV25-1 combines with J gene TRBJ2-2; no definite D call. V was trimmed by 1 base and J by 6 bases, leaving 12 bases between them. The CDR3 has 15 amino acids. Germline V CDR1 and CDR2: MGHDK, SYGVNS. The CDR3 nucleotides read TGTGCCAGCAGTGAATGGGATCGGCTATCCGGGGAGCTGTTTTTT. It yields the protein CASSEWDRLSGELFF.

The J gene is TRBJ1-2, the V gene TRBV5-4, with no clear D. The CDR3 covers 13 residues. Germline CDR1 reads SGHNT; CDR2 reads YYREEE (reference sequence). V lost 4 bases and J 4 bases, leaving 11 bases between the germline ends. DNA of the CDR3: TGTGCCAGCAGCACTCCGGGATTCTATGGCTACACCTTC. It codes for CASSTPGFYGYTF.

Here the CDR3 reads CASSLGGRHNSPLHF. The CDR3 coding sequence is TGTGCCAGCAGCCTGGGGGGCAGGCATAATTCACCCCTCCACTTT. V and J are TRBV6-5 and TRBJ1-6, with a possible D match to TRBD1 (6 bases). CDR3 length: 15 amino acids. Deletions cut 6 bases from V and 5 bases from J, with 14 bases between. Germline V gene data show CDR1 as MNHEY and CDR2 as SVGAGI.

The genes are TRBV11-2 and TRBJ2-3; 10 bases are a match to TRBD1. CDR3 length: 18 amino acids. Trimming removed 1 base from V and 5 bases from J; junction bases left unmatched: 12. Germline V gene data show CDR1 as SGHAT and CDR2 as FQNNGV. CDR3 loop: CASSLVGLGTGVRDTQYF. CDR3 bases: TGTGCCAGCAGCTTAGTGGGGTTGGGGACAGGGGTAAGAGATACGCAGTATTTT.

The chain uses TRBV5-6 and TRBJ1-5; tentatively, D is TRBD1 (5 bases). Trimming pared 0 bases from V and 1 base from J, leaving 8 bases between. The germline V gene has CDR1 SGHDT and CDR2 YYEEEE. The CDR3 contains 15 residues. The CDR3 nucleotides read TGTGCCAGCAGCTTGGCAGGGATGAGCAATCAGCCCCAGCATTTT. Translating gives CASSLAGMSNQPQHF.

The rearrangement joins TRBV19 to TRBJ1-2, with no clear D. V shed 4 bases and J shed 3 bases, with 12 bases lying between them. The CDR3 has 14 amino acids. CDR1 is LNHDA and CDR2 is SQIVND in the germline V gene (reference sequence). The CDR3: CASSTQAGYYGYTF. The CDR3 region has the DNA TGTGCCAGTAGTACCCAGGCAGGATACTATGGCTACACCTTC.

This clone came up once. The chain joins TRBV6-4 to TRBJ1-2; TRBD1 aligns across 9 bases. Unmatched junction bases numbered 3, after V lost 5 bases and J lost 2 bases. The CDR3 is 14 residues long. Germline-derived CDR1 and CDR2 are MRHNA and SNTAGT. As DNA, the CDR3 is TGTGCCAGCAGTCCGGGACAGGGAAACTATGGCTACACCTTC. Translating gives CASSPGQGNYGYTF.

The chain carries TRBV18 and TRBJ1-2; 9 bases are a match to TRBD1. Trimming cost V 3 bases and J 5 bases; bases outside gene matches: 10. CDR3 size: 16 residues. Looked up from germline, CDR1 is KGHSH and CDR2 is LQKENI. CDR3 sequence reads: CASSPGPGQGFYGYTF. CDR3 DNA sequence: TGTGCCAGCTCACCTGGCCCGGGACAGGGATTTTATGGCTACACCTTC. Combining the CDR3 with reference TRBV18 and TRBJ1-2 gives the whole variable domain NAGVMQNPRHLVRRRGQEARLRCSPMKGHSHVYWYRQLPEEGLKFMVYLQKENIIDESGMPKERFSAEFPKEGPSILRIQQVVRGDSAAYFCASSPGPGQGFYGYTFGSGTRLTVV.

The chain recombines TRBV11-2 with TRBJ1-4; TRBD1 matches 7 bases. In germline, CDR1 is SGHAT, CDR2 FQNNGV. The CDR3 runs to 15 residues. Trimming at V came to 4 bases and at J to 11 bases, leaving 13 bases not matched to a gene. CDR3 protein: CASSSQALGGQKLFF. The CDR3 bases are TGTGCCAGCAGCTCCCAGGCGTTAGGGGGCCAGAAACTGTTTTTT.

This sequence joins TRBV28 and TRBJ1-1, with TRBD1 as a possible D gene (6 bases). Germline CDR1 is MDHEN and CDR2 is SYDVKM. The CDR3 is made up of 12 amino acids. Between the trimmed V and J ends, which lost 6 bases and 3 bases, there was a span of 8 bases. The CDR3 protein is CASSRQDTEAFF. The CDR3 DNA is TGTGCCAGCAGCCGACAGGACACTGAAGCTTTCTTT.

This chain joins TRBV10-2 and TRBJ1-2, with TRBD1 matching 7 bases. The CDR3 is 13 residues long. Germline trimming cut 6 bases from V and 4 bases from J; bases unmatched to any gene: 5. Germline-derived CDR1 and CDR2 are WSHSY and SAAADI. The CDR3 region has the DNA TGCGCCAGCAGACGACAGGGAAGCTATGGCTACACCTTC. This encodes CASRRQGSYGYTF.

The chain uses TRBV5-5 and TRBJ2-7; the match to TRBD1 covers 7 bases. The germline gives CDR1 SGHKS, CDR2 YYEKEE (reference sequence). The J segment lost 2 bases and the V segment lost 1 base, leaving 6 bases of the junction unmatched. The CDR3 is 15 amino acids. The CDR3 DNA is TGTGCCAGCAGCTTGCTATCAGGGGGAGCCTACGAGCAGTACTTC. It codes for CASSLLSGGAYEQYF.

The CDR3: CASSSTGDTGNTIYF. DNA for the CDR3: TGTGCCAGCAGTTCTACAGGGGATACCGGAAACACCATATATTTT. V usage is TRBV5-8 and J usage is TRBJ1-3, with TRBD1 matching over 7 bases. Trimming took 5 bases from V and 4 from J; bases not matched to a gene: 9. The CDR3 spans 15 residues. Germline CDR1 reads SGHTS; CDR2 reads YDEGEE.

The chain uses TRBV6-1 and TRBJ1-4; possibly TRBD1 for D (6 bases). Germline lookup yields CDR1 MNHNS and CDR2 SASEGT. CDR3 length: 12 amino acids. Trimming removed 11 bases from V and 5 bases from J, with 12 bases in between. The CDR3 region has the DNA TGTGCCCTCAGGGGCGGGAATGAAAAACTGTTTTTT. As protein: CALRGGNEKLFF.

Concerning this clone: At one end, the junction sequence differs from germline, possibly due to a read error. The J gene is TRBJ1-1, the V gene TRBV5-1; D not certain. Germline V gene lookup returns CDR1 SGHRS and CDR2 YFSETQ. CDR3 length: 12 amino acids. The CDR3 DNA follows: TGCGCCAGCAGCTTGTCGAACGCTGAAGCTTTCTTT. This codes for CASSLSNAEAFF.

This clone was recorded once. The rearrangement joins TRBV4-1 to TRBJ2-1; maybe TRBD2 (6 bases). This CDR3 contains 14 residues. The V gene's germline CDR1 is MGHRA and CDR2 YSYEKL. Trimming took off 4 bases at V and 1 base at J, with 8 bases between the two ends. This CDR3 reads CASSRGDSYNEQFF. The CDR3 DNA follows: TGCGCCAGCAGCCGGGGGGATTCCTACAATGAGCAGTTCTTC.